This T cell receptor beta chain was captured by sequencing in a study of cytomegalovirus exposure and HLA in healthy donors. Germline CDR1 SEHNR, CDR2 FQNEAQ (reference sequence). The CDR3 loop spans 12 amino acids. Study results and caveats: High sensitivity and specificity were reportedly achieved when the classifier diagnosed cytomegalovirus status. Of the V segments, some could not be distinguished, including TRBV6-2 and TRBV6-3, and were excluded. Later, an analysis showed that TCR beta chains associated with HLA were more clonally expanded than others that were equally common.

With regard to this clone: Antigen specificity is unknown. One end of the junction varies from germline; a read error may be responsible.

A multiplex PCR was run with 60 Vbeta primers and 13 Jbeta primers. The assay was immunoSEQ multiplex PCR, and TCRdb's table has in-frame clones only and misses some. The sample records about 160,000 clones, roughly 79% being singletons. This TCR was sampled from a woman in her fifties or sixties in good health and CMV-seronegative. The chain has TRBV7-9 and TRBJ2-4; the D is unclear. Sequencing was performed on PBMCs. The DNA of the CDR3 is TGTTCCAGCAGCTCCCCTATGGACATTCAGTACTTC. Residues: CSSSSPMDIQYF.